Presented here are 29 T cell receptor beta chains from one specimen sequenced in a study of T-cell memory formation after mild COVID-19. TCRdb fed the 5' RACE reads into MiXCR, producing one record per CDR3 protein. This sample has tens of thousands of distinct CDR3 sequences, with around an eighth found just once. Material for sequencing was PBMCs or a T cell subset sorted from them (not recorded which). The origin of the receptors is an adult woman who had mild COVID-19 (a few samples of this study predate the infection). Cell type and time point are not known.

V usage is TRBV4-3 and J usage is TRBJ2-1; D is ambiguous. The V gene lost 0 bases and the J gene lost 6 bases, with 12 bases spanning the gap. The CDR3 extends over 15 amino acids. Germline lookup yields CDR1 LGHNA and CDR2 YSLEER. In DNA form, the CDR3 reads TGCGCCAGCAGCCAAGAGCTGGGCTCGGGCAATGAGCAGTTCTTC. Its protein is CASSQELGSGNEQFF.

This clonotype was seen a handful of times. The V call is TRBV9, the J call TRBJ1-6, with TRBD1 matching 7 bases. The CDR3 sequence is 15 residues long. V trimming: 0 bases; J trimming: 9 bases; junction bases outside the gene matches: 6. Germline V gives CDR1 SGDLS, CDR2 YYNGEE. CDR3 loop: CASSVGGPGGSPLHF. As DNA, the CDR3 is TGTGCCAGCAGCGTAGGTGGCCCAGGGGGTTCACCCCTCCACTTT. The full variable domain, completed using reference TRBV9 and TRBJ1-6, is DSGVTQTPKHLITATGQRVTLRCSPRSGDLSVYWYQQSLDQGLQFLIQYYNGEERAKGNILERFSAQQFPDLHSELNLSSLELGDSALYFCASSVGGPGGSPLHFGNGTRLTVT.

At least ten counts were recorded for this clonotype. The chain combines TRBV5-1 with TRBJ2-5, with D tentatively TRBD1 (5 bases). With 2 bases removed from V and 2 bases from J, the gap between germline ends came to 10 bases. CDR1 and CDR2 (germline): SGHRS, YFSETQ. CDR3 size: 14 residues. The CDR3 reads CASSFLGVQETQYF. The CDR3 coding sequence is TGCGCCAGCAGCTTCTTAGGGGTTCAAGAGACCCAGTACTTC.

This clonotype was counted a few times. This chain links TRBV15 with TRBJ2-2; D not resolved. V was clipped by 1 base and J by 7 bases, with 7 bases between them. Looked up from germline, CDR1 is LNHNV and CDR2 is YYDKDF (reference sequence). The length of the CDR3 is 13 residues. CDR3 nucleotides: TGTGCCACCAGCAGAGTTGATGGCGGGGAGCTGTTTTTT. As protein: CATSRVDGGELFF.

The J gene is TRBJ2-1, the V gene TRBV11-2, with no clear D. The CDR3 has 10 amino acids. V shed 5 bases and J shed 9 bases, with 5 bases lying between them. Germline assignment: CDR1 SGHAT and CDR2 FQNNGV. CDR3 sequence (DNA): TGTGCCAGCAGCGGTACTGAGCAGTTCTTC. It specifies CASSGTEQFF.

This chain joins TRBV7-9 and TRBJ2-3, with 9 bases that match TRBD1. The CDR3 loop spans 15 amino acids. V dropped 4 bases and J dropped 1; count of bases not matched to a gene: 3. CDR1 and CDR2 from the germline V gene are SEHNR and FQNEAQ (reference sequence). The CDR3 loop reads CASSSWTGGTDTQYF. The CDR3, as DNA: TGTGCCAGCAGCTCTTGGACAGGGGGCACAGATACGCAGTATTTT.

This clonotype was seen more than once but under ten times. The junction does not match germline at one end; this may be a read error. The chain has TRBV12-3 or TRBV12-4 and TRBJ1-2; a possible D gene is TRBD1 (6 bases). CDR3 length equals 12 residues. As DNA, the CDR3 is TGTGCCAGCAGTTCGGACAGCCTCGTCAGCGCCTTC. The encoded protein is CASSSDSLVSAF.

CDR3: CASSQTGSAAYEQYF. CDR3 nucleotide sequence: TGCGCCAGCAGCCAGACAGGGTCCGCCGCCTACGAGCAGTACTTC. The chain employs TRBV4-1 and TRBJ2-7; 7 bases agree with TRBD1. Trimming took 3 bases from V and 2 from J; bases not matched to a gene: 7. Germline-derived CDR1 and CDR2 are MGHRA and YSYEKL. The CDR3 has 15 amino acids.

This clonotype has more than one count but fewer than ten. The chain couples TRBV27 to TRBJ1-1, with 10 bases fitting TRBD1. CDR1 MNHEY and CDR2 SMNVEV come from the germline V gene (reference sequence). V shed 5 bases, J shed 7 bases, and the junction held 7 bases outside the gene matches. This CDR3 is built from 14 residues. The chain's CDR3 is CASSPHDRGHEAFF. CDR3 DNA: TGTGCCAGCAGTCCCCACGACAGGGGGCATGAAGCTTTCTTT.

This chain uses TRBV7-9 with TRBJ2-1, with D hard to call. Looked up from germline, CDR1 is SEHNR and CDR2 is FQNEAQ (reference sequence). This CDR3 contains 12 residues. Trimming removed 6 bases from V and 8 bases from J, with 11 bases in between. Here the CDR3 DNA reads TGTGCCAGCAGTTCGGCGGTATATGAGCAGTTCTTC. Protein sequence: CASSSAVYEQFF.

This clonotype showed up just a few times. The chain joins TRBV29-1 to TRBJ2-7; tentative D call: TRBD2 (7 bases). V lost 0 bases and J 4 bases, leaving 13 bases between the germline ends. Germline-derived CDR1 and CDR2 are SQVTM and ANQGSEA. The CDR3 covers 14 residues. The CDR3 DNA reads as TGCAGCGTTGAAGAACGAGGGGGAGGGTACGAGCAGTACTTC. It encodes CSVEERGGGYEQYF.

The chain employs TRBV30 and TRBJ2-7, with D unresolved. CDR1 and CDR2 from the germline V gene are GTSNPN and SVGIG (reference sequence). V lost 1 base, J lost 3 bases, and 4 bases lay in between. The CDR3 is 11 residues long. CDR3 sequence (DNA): TGTGCCTGGAGTGATGTCTACGAGCAGTACTTC. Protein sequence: CAWSDVYEQYF.

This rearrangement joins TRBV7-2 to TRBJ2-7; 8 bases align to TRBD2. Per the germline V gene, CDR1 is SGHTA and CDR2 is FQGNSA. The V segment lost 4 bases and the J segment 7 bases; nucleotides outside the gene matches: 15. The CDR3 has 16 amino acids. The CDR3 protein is CASSSPSGRGLGEQYF. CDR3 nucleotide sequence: TGTGCCAGCAGCTCACCCTCCGGGAGGGGCTTAGGAGAGCAGTACTTC.

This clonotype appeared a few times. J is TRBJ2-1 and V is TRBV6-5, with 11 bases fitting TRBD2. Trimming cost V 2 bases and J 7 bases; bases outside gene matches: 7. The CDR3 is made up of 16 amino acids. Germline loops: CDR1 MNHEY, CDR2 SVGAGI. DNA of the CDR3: TGTGCCAGCAGTTACAGAGGGACTAGCGGAGGAAATGAGCAGTTCTTC. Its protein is CASSYRGTSGGNEQFF.

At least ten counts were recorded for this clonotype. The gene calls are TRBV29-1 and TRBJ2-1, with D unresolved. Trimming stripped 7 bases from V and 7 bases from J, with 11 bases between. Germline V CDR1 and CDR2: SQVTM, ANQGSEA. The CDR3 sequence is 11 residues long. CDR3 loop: CSAAVGNEQFF. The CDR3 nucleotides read TGCAGCGCCGCCGTCGGGAATGAGCAGTTCTTC.

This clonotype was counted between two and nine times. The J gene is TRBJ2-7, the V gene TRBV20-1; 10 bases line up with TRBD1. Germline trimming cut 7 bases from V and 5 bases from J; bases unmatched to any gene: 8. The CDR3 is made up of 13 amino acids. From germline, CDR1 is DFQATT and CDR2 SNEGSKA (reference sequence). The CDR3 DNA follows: TGCAGTGTGGCGAGACAGGGGGCCCACGAGCAGTACTTC. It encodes CSVARQGAHEQYF.

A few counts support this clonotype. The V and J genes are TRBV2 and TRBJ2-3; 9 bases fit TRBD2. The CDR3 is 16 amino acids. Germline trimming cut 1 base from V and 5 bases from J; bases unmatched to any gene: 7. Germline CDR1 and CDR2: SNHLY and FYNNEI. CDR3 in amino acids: CASSEEGGGAGDTQYF. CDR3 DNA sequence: TGTGCCAGCAGTGAAGAGGGCGGGGGGGCCGGAGATACGCAGTATTTT.

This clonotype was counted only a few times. The CDR3 sequence: CASSLGWNQETQYF. In DNA, the CDR3 is TGTGCCAGCAGTTTAGGCTGGAACCAAGAGACCCAGTACTTC. The chain couples TRBV12-3 or TRBV12-4 to TRBJ2-5; D gene uncertain. The CDR3 runs 14 residues. Trimming removed 1 base from V and 0 bases from J, with 6 bases in between.

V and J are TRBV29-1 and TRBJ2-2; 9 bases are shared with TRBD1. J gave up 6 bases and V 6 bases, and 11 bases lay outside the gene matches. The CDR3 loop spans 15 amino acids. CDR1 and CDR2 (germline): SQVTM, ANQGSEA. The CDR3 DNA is TGCAGCGTGTCACCGGGACAGGGTCTTCCCGGGGAGCTGTTTTTT. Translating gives CSVSPGQGLPGELFF.

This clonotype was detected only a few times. In nucleotides, the CDR3 is TGTGCCAGCAGTCCCATGCGGGATCCAGATACGCAGTATTTT. Its translation is CASSPMRDPDTQYF. The rearrangement links TRBV3-1 to TRBJ2-3; D is perhaps TRBD2 (6 bases). The CDR3 has 14 residues. The V end was cut by 6 bases, the J end by 4 bases, with 14 bases between. In germline, CDR1 is LGHDT, CDR2 YNNKEL (reference sequence).

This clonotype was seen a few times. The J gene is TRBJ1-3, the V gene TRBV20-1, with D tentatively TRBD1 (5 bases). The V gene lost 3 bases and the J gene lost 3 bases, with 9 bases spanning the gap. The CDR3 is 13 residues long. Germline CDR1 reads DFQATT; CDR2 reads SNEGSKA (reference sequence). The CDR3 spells CSARQGSGNTIYF. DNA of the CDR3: TGCAGTGCTAGGCAGGGTAGTGGAAACACCATATATTTT.

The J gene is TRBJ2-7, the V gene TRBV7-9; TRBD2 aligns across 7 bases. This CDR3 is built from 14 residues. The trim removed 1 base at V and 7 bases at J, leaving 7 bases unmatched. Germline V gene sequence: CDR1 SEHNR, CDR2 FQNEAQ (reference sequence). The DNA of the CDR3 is TGTGCCAGCAGCTTAGTGGGAGGGCCGTGGGAGCAGTACTTC. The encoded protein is CASSLVGGPWEQYF.

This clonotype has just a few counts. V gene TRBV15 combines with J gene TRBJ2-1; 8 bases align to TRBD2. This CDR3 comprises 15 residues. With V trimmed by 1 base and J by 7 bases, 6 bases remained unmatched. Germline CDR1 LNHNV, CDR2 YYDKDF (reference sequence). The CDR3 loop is CATSRAISGTNEQFF. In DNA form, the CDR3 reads TGTGCCACCAGCAGAGCCATTAGCGGGACGAATGAGCAGTTCTTC.

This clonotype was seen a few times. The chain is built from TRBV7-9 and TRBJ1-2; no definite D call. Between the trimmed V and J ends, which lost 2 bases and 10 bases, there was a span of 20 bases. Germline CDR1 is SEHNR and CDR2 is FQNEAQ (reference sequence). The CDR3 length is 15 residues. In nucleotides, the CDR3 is TGTGCCAGCAGCTTACCCTATGGAGAGGCCGGCGACTACACCTTC. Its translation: CASSLPYGEAGDYTF.

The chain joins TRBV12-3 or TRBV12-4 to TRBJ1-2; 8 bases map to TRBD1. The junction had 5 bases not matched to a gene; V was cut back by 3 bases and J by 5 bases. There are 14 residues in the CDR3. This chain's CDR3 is CASSFTTGVYGYTF. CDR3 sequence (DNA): TGTGCCAGCAGTTTTACGACAGGGGTTTATGGCTACACCTTC.

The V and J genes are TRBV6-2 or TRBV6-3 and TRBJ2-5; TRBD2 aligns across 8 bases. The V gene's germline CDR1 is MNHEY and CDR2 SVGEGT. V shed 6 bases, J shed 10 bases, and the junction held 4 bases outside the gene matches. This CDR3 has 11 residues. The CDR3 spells CASSPGTSQYF. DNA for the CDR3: TGTGCCAGCAGCCCGGGGACTAGCCAGTACTTC.

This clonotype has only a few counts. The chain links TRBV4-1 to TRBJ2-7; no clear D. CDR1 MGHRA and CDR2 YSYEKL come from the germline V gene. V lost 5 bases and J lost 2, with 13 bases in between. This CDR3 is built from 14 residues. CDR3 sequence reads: CASSKGSETYEQYF. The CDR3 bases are TGCGCCAGCAGCAAGGGATCGGAAACCTACGAGCAGTACTTC.

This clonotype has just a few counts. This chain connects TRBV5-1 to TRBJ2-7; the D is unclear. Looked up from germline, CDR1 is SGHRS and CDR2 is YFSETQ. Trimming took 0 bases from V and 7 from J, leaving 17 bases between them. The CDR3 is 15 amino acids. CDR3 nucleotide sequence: TGCGCCAGCAGCTTGGGCGTCGGCTACCTACGAGAGCAGTACTTC. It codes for CASSLGVGYLREQYF.

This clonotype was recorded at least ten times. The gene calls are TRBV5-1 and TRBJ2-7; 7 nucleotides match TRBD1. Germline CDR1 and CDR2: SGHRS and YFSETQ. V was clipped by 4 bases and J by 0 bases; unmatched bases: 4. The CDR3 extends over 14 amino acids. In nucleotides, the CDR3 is TGCGCCAGCAGCCCCGGGACAGCCTCCTACGAGCAGTACTTC. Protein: CASSPGTASYEQYF.